The clone carrying this T cell receptor beta chain occurred many times. The unsorted libraries were made from 2 million PBMCs kept at -80 C. The V end lost 0 bases, the J end lost 3 bases, and 8 bases lay between the germline ends. The length of the CDR3 is 14 residues. Germline V gene lookup returns CDR1 LGHNA and CDR2 YSLEER. Synthesis of cDNA was accomplished via 5'RACE employing 10-nucleotide random UMIs. TCRdb itself ran the 5' RACE reads through MiXCR, one entry per CDR3 protein. The table lists 85,000 to 90,000 distinct CDR3 sequences, around 3.4% of them singletons. The data belong to a study of neurological immune-mediated disorders.

This chain uses TRBV4-3 with TRBJ1-1, with D hard to call. This TCR was sampled from a woman aged 50 to 60 with multiple sclerosis. Sequencing was carried out using PBMCs. The CDR3 coding sequence is TGCGCCAGCAGCCAAGATAGAAGTTACACTGAAGCTTTCTTT. Translation: CASSQDRSYTEAFF.